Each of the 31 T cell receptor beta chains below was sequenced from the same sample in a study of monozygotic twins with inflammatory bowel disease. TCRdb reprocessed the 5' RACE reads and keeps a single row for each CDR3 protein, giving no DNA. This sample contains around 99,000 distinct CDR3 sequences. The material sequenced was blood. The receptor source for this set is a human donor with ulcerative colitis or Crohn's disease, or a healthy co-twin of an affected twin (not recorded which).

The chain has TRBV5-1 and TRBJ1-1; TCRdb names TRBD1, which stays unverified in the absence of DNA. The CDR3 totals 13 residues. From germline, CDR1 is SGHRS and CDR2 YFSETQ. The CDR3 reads CASSAGTRPEAFF.

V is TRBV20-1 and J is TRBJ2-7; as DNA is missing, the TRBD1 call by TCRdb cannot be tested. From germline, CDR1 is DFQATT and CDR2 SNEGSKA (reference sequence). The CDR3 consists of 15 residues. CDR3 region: CSGFPRGLHSYEQYF.

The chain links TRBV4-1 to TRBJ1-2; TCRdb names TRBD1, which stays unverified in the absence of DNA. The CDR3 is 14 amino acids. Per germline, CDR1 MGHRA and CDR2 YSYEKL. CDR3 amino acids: CASRGVGQVDGYTF.

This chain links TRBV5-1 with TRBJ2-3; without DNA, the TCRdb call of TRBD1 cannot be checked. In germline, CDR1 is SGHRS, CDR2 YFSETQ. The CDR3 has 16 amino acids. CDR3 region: CASGSGALLAGDTQYF.

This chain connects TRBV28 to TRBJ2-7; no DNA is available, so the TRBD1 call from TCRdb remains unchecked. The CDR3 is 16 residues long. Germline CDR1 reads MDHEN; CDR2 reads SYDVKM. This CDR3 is CASSFELEGVSYEQYF.

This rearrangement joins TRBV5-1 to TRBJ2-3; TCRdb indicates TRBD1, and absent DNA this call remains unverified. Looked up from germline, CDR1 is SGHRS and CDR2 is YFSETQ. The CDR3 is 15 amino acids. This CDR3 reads CASSLWEGITDTQYF.

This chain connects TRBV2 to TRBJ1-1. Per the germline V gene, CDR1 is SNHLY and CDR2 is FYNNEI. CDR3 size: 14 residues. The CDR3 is CASTSLGGDTEAFF.

The CDR3 reads CASSPQGAEDTQYF. This sequence joins TRBV2 and TRBJ2-3; TCRdb's assignment of TRBD1 cannot be checked, as there is no DNA. The germline V gene encodes CDR1 SNHLY and CDR2 FYNNEI. The CDR3 totals 14 residues.

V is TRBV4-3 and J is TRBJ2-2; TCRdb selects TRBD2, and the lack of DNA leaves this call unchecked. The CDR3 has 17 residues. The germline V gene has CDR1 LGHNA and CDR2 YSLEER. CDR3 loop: CASSQVLASAGTGELFF.

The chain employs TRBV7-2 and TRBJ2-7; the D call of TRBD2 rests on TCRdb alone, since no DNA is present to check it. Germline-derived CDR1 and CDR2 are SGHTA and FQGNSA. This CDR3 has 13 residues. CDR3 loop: CASSYTRTYEQYF.

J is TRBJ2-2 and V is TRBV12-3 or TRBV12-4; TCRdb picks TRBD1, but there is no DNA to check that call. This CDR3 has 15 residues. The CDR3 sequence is CASSLGQGDTGELFF.

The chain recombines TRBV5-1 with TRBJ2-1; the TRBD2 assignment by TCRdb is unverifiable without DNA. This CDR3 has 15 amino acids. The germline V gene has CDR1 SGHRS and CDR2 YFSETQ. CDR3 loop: CASSSPGGPGNEQFF. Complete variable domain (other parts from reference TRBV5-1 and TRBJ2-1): KAGVTQTPRYLIKTRGQQVTLSCSPISGHRSVSWYQQTPGQGLQFLFEYFSETQRNKGNFPGRFSGRQFSNSRSEMNVSTLELGDSALYLCASSSPGGPGNEQFFGPGTRLTVL.

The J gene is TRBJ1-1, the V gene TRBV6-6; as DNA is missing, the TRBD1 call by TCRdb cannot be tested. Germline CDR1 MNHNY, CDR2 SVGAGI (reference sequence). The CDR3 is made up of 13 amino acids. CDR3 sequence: CASSPGDRIEAFF.

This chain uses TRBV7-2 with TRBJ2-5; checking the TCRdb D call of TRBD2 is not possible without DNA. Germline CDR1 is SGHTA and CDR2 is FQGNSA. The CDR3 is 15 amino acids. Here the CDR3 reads CASSPFPSGQETQYF.

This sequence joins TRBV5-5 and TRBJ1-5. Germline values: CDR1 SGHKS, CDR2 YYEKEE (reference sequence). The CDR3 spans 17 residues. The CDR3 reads CASSLVGTANSNQPQHF.

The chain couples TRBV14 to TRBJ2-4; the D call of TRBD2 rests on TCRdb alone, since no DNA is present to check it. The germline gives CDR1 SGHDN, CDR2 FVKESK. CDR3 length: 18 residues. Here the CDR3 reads CASSQGLAGGPAKNIQYF. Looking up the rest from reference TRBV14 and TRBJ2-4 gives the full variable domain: EAGVTQFPSHSVIEKGQTVTLRCDPISGHDNLYWYRRVMGKEIKFLLHFVKESKQDESGMPNNRFLAERTGGTYSTLKVQPAELEDSGVYFCASSQGLAGGPAKNIQYFGAGTRLSVL.

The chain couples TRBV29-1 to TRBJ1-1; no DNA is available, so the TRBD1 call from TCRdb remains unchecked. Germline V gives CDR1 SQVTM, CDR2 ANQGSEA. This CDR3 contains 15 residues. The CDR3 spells CSVLNRGTANTEAFF.

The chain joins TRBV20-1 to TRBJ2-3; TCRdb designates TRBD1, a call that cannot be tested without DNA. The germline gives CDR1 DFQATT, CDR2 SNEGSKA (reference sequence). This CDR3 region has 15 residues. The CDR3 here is CSARNLGGPGDTQYF.

The CDR3 loop reads CASSLRGDSTDTQYF. The chain combines TRBV11-2 with TRBJ2-3; TCRdb's D call, TRBD1, is unchecked because there is no DNA. CDR1 SGHAT and CDR2 FQNNGV come from the germline V gene. The CDR3 extends over 15 amino acids.

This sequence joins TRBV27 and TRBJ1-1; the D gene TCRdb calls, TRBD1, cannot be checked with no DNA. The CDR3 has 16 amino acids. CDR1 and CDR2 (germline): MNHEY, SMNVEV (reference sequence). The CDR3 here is CASSRSRGTMNTEAFF.

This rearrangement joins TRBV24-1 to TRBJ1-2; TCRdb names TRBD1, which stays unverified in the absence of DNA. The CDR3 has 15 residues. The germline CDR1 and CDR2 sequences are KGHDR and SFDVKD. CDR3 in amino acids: CATSDPLSGDYGYTF.

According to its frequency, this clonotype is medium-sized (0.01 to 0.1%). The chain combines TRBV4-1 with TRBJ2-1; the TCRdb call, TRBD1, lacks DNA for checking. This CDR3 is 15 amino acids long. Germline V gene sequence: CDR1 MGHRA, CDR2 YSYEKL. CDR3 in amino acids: CASSQDWQGDNEQFF.

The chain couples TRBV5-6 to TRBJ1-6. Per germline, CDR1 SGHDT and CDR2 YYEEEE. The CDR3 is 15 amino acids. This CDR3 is CASSLPRADNSPLHF.

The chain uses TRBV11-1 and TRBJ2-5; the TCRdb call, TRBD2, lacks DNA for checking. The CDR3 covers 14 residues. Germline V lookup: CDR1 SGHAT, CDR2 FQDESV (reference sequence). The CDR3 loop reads CASRGGLAQETQYF.

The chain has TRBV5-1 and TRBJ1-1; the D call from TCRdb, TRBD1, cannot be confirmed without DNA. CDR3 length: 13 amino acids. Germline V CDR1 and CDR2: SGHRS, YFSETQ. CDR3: CASSLTGRTEAFF.

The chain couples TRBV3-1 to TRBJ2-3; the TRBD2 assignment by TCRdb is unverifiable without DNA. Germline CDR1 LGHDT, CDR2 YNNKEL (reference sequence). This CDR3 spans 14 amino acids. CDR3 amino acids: CASSPRISADTQYF.

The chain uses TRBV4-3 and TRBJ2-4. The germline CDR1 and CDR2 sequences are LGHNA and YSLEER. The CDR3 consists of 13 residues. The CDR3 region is CASSQRTKNIQYF.

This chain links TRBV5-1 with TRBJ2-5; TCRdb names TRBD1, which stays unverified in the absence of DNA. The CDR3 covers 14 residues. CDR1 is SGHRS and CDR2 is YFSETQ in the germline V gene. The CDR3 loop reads CASSPRGGGETQYF.

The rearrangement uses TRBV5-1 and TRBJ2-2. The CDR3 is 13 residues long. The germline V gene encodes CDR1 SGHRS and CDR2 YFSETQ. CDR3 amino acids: CASSLVLTGELFF.

CDR3 sequence: CSVEDGRDSNYGYTF. This chain connects TRBV29-1 to TRBJ1-2. CDR3 length: 15 amino acids. CDR1 SQVTM and CDR2 ANQGSEA come from the germline V gene. The variable domain in full, with the rest retrieved from reference TRBV29-1 and TRBJ1-2, is SAVISQKPSRDICQRGTSLTIQCQVDSQVTMMFWYRQQPGQSLTLIATANQGSEATYESGFVIDKFPISRPNLTFSTLTVSNMSPEDSSIYLCSVEDGRDSNYGYTFGSGTRLTVV.

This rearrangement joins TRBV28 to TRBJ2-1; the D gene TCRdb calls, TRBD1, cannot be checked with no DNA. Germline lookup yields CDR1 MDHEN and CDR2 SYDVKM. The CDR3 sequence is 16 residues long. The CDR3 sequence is CASSPGRGELRNEQFF.